A selection of T cell receptor beta chains follows, all from one sample in a study of T cell clones after liver transplantation. Sequencing used immunoSEQ multiplex PCR; TCRdb keeps in-frame clones, though not all of them. Altogether 98,000 or so clones are present, 82% being singletons, with the ten largest covering over 0.75%. Sequencing used CD4+ T cells from blood, obtained before liver transplant. All receptors come from a human donor who received a liver transplant. Each CDR3 is given with its conserved first and last residue. A D gene is named only where the DNA matches it firmly. The size of a clone is reported for some rows only, either as once, few or many, or as a class for expanded clones.

>TRBV7-9|TRBJ2-7|TRBD2|.
CASSPLGTSGTYEQYF
TGTGCCAGCAGCCCCTTAGGGACTAGCGGGACCTACGAGCAGTACTTC
>TRBV5-1|TRBJ2-2|.|.
CASSLFAGADTGELFF
TGCGCCAGCAGCTTGTTTGCGGGGGCCGACACCGGGGAGCTGTTTTTT
>TRBV7-2|TRBJ1-5|.|.
CASSRGVNQPQHF
TGTGCCAGCAGCAGGGGGGTAAATCAGCCCCAGCATTTT
>TRBV6-1|TRBJ1-1|TRBD1|once
CASSPRTGDTEAFF
TGTGCCAGCAGTCCACGGACAGGGGATACTGAAGCTTTCTTT
>TRBV7-9|TRBJ2-7|TRBD2|.
CASSPVGTSGRARHYEQYF
TGTGCCAGCAGCCCAGTGGGGACTAGCGGGAGGGCCAGACACTACGAGCAGTACTTC
>TRBV2|TRBJ2-7|.|.
CASSEAQGGEQYF
TGTGCCAGCAGTGAAGCGCAGGGTGGCGAGCAGTACTTC
>TRBV5-1|TRBJ2-1|TRBD2|few
CASSLVPSGDYNEQFF
TGCGCCAGCAGCTTGGTGCCTAGCGGGGATTACAATGAGCAGTTCTTC
>TRBV7-6|TRBJ1-2|.|.
CASSSSGTATFYGYTF
TGTGCCAGCAGTTCCTCCGGGACTGCGACTTTCTATGGCTACACCTTC
>TRBV7-2|TRBJ2-1|TRBD2|few
CASSQPLAGAQLREQFF
TGTGCCAGCAGCCAACCGCTAGCGGGGGCCCAACTCCGTGAGCAGTTCTTC
>TRBV4-2|TRBJ2-2|TRBD2|.
CASSQGGLAGLTGELFF
TGTGCCAGCAGCCAAGGGGGACTAGCGGGGCTCACCGGGGAGCTGTTTTTT
>TRBV18|TRBJ1-4|.|once
CASSPQQGRGEKLFF
TGTGCCAGCTCACCACAACAGGGTCGAGGAGAAAAACTGTTTTTT
>TRBV7-9|TRBJ2-1|TRBD2|.
CAIPKGREYPNEQFF
TGTGCCATTCCTAAAGGGCGGGAGTACCCCAATGAGCAGTTCTTC
>TRBV2|TRBJ1-1|TRBD1|once
CASSYHRDRGLVNTEAFF
TGTGCCAGCAGTTATCACCGGGACAGGGGGCTTGTTAACACTGAAGCTTTCTTT
>TRBV5-1|TRBJ2-5|.|.
CASRPLNGRGLETQYF
TGCGCCAGCAGACCCCTGAATGGAAGGGGCCTCGAGACCCAGTACTTC
>TRBV19|TRBJ1-3|.|few
CASTRQSSGNTIYF
TGTGCCAGTACCCGACAGAGCTCTGGAAACACCATATATTTT
>TRBV6-1|TRBJ2-7|.|.
CASLNRQEPYEQYF
TGTGCCAGCTTAAATAGACAAGAGCCCTACGAGCAGTACTTC
>TRBV19|TRBJ1-5|TRBD1|.
CASSLRQGYQPQHF
TGTGCCAGTAGTTTACGACAGGGATATCAGCCCCAGCATTTT
>TRBV19|TRBJ2-5|.|.
CASSMSLQFSEETQYF
TGTGCCAGTAGTATGTCCCTACAATTTTCCGAAGAGACCCAGTACTTC
>TRBV2|TRBJ1-1|.|once
CASTREIGTEAFF
TGTGCCAGCACTAGGGAGATCGGCACTGAAGCTTTCTTT
>TRBV19|TRBJ1-5|.|.
CASSSMGMGNQPQHF
TGTGCCAGTAGTTCGATGGGTATGGGCAATCAGCCCCAGCATTTT
>TRBV28|TRBJ2-1|TRBD2|.
CASWAGGAIYNEQFF
TGTGCCAGCTGGGCGGGAGGGGCCATATACAATGAGCAGTTCTTC
>TRBV19|TRBJ2-7|TRBD1|once
CASSIPGTGGSEQYF
TGTGCCAGTAGTATCCCCGGGACAGGGGGAAGCGAGCAGTACTTC
>TRBV6-5|TRBJ1-6|.|.
CASSYWTNSPLHF
TGTGCCAGCAGTTACTGGACTAATTCACCCCTCCACTTT
>TRBV7-3|TRBJ2-3|TRBD1|.
CASRKGQGPDTQYF
TGTGCCAGCAGAAAGGGACAGGGGCCAGATACGCAGTATTTT
>TRBV7-9|TRBJ2-1|.|.
CASSLDQSSYNEQFF
TGTGCCAGCAGCTTAGACCAGAGCTCCTACAATGAGCAGTTCTTC
>TRBV14|TRBJ1-6|.|.
CASSQGRVVNSPLHF
TGTGCCAGCAGCCAAGGCAGGGTGGTTAATTCACCCCTCCACTTT
>TRBV6-5|TRBJ2-7|TRBD2|.
CASSGTSGRTYEQYF
TGTGCCAGCAGTGGGACTAGCGGGAGAACCTACGAGCAGTACTTC
>TRBV5-1|TRBJ1-2|TRBD1|.
CASSWGQGYGYTF
TGCGCCAGCAGCTGGGGACAGGGGTATGGCTACACCTTC